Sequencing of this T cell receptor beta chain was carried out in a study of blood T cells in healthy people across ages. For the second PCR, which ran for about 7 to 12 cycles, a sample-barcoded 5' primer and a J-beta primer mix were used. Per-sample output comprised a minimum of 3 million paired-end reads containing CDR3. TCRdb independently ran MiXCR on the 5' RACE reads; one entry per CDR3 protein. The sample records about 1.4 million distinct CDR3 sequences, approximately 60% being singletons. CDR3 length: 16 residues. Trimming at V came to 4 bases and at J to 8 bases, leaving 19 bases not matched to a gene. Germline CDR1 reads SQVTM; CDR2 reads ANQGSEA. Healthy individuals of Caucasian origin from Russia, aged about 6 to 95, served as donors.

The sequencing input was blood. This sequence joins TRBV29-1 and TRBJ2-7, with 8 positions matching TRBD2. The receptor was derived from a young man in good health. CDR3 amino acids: CSVATPVGSGSPQQYF. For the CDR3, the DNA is TGCAGCGTTGCCACCCCCGTAGGGAGCGGGAGCCCCCAGCAGTACTTC.